This TCR beta chain was documented in a study of blood T cell repertoires in COVID-19. This table comes from immunoSEQ multiplex PCR, and its TCRdb copy is limited to in-frame clones, with some not included. The sample lists 220,000 or so clones, 92% occurring once. V shed 0 bases and J 8 bases; nucleotides not matched to a gene: 2. Germline V gives CDR1 LNHNV, CDR2 YYDKDF (reference sequence). CDR3 length: 13 residues. The source material was peripheral blood. The origin of this receptor is a man aged 60 to 75 with COVID-19, enrolled during active disease. This chain connects TRBV15 to TRBJ1-2; 8 bases fit TRBD1. As DNA, the CDR3 is TGTGCCACCAGCAGAGAACAGGGGGTAGGCTACACCTTC. Translating it yields CATSREQGVGYTF.